Listed below are T cell receptor beta chains from one sample, sequenced in a study of human T cells and chemical hapten exposure. MiXCR, run by TCRdb on the RACE reads, gives a single entry per CDR3 protein. The table has under 200,000 distinct CDR3 sequences, approximately 30% seen once; the top ten hold approximately 2.1%. The source material was whole blood, sampled in connection with sensitization to the hapten diphenylcyclopropenone (DPC). Every receptor here comes from a woman in her late teens or twenties with alopecia areata. Some clones in this sample may be carry-over from other donors' samples. The CDR3 runs from the conserved cysteine through the conserved F or W. Fields, in order: CDR3 DNA, CDR3 protein, clone size, V gene, J gene, D gene. The D gene is left open where the match is weak. A clone size is listed for some rows: how often the clone was seen (once, few, many), or a class if it is expanded.

CDR3nt: TGTGCCAGCAGTAACACAGGGCTCAATCAGCCCCAGCATTTT
CDR3aa: CASSNTGLNQPQHF
abundance: .
v_gene: TRBV6-5
j_gene: TRBJ1-5
d_gene: .

CDR3nt: TGCAGCGCCGTAGCGGGAGGTTTGCCGTTCTTC
CDR3aa: CSAVAGGLPFF
abundance: few
v_gene: TRBV29-1
j_gene: TRBJ2-1
d_gene: TRBD2

CDR3nt: TGCAGCGTTGAAGGGACCTTCTACAATGAGCAGTTCTTC
CDR3aa: CSVEGTFYNEQFF
abundance: few
v_gene: TRBV29-1
j_gene: TRBJ2-1
d_gene: .

CDR3nt: TGCGCCAGCAGCCGGGTAAGAAACTACAATGAGCAGTTCTTC
CDR3aa: CASSRVRNYNEQFF
abundance: many
v_gene: TRBV4-1
j_gene: TRBJ2-1
d_gene: .

CDR3nt: TGTGCCAGCAGGGGGACCGAAGGCTACACCTTC
CDR3aa: CASRGTEGYTF
abundance: .
v_gene: TRBV6-6
j_gene: TRBJ1-2
d_gene: .

CDR3nt: TGCAGCGTTGGTGTTAAGACCCAGTACTTC
CDR3aa: CSVGVKTQYF
abundance: few
v_gene: TRBV29-1
j_gene: TRBJ2-5
d_gene: .

CDR3nt: TGCAGCGTTGGGGGTTCAACTAATGAAAAACTGTTTTTT
CDR3aa: CSVGGSTNEKLFF
abundance: .
v_gene: TRBV29-1
j_gene: TRBJ1-4
d_gene: .

CDR3nt: TGTGCCAGCAGCTTAGACGCGGGCGGCGGAGCTAACTATGGCTACACCTTC
CDR3aa: CASSLDAGGGANYGYTF
abundance: .
v_gene: TRBV7-2
j_gene: TRBJ1-2
d_gene: .

CDR3nt: TGTGCAAGTCGTCATAGCGGGAACCCCACAGATACGCAGTATTTT
CDR3aa: CASRHSGNPTDTQYF
abundance: few
v_gene: TRBV12-2
j_gene: TRBJ2-3
d_gene: .

CDR3nt: TGTGCCAGCAGTTTAGCGGCTAGCGGGGGTGGAGATACGCAGTATTTT
CDR3aa: CASSLAASGGGDTQYF
abundance: .
v_gene: TRBV12-3/TRBV12-4
j_gene: TRBJ2-3
d_gene: TRBD2

CDR3nt: TGTGCCAGCAGTGAGGGGGACAATACCTACAATGAGCAGTTCTTC
CDR3aa: CASSEGDNTYNEQFF
abundance: few
v_gene: TRBV6-5
j_gene: TRBJ2-1
d_gene: .

CDR3nt: TGTGCCACCAGCACCCTAGGGCCCCAGCATTTT
CDR3aa: CATSTLGPQHF
abundance: many
v_gene: TRBV15
j_gene: TRBJ1-5
d_gene: .

CDR3nt: TGTGCCAGCAGGAGGCGCAGGGAAAAAAACACTGAAGCTTTCTTT
CDR3aa: CASRRRREKNTEAFF
abundance: few
v_gene: TRBV27
j_gene: TRBJ1-1
d_gene: .

CDR3nt: TGCGCCAGCAGCCAAGACATTATCACAGATACGCAGTATTTT
CDR3aa: CASSQDIITDTQYF
abundance: many
v_gene: TRBV4-3
j_gene: TRBJ2-3
d_gene: .